The 28 T cell receptor beta chains in this list originate from one sample, sequenced in a study of shared clonotypes between healthy human individuals. Method: immunoSEQ multiplex PCR; TCRdb's copy keeps in-frame clones and lacks some. The sample contains roughly 2.1 million clones, around 93% of which appear only once. The naive CD8 population came from CD45RO-negative cells selected for CCR7, without terminally differentiated effector memory CD45RA+ cells. The sample taken for sequencing was naive CD8+ T cells from PBMCs. The receptors originated from a young man in good health. Some clones in this sample may be carry-over from other donors' samples.

This chain links TRBV4-1 with TRBJ1-1; D unclear. V was cut by 4 bases and J by 3 bases, with 12 bases left in between. Per the germline V gene, CDR1 is MGHRA and CDR2 is YSYEKL. The CDR3 is made up of 14 amino acids. The chain's CDR3 is CASSRLEGHTEAFF. The CDR3, as DNA: TGCGCCAGCAGCCGTCTTGAGGGCCACACTGAAGCTTTCTTT.

The chain recombines TRBV4-1 with TRBJ2-1; TRBD1 aligns across 8 bases. V was clipped by 3 bases and J by 5 bases; unmatched bases: 12. The V gene's germline CDR1 is MGHRA and CDR2 YSYEKL. This CDR3 is 17 amino acids long. The CDR3 spells CASSHRPTGVLDNEQFF. Written as DNA, the CDR3 is TGCGCCAGCAGCCACAGGCCGACAGGGGTCCTCGACAATGAGCAGTTCTTC.

J is TRBJ2-2 and V is TRBV5-1; D is unresolved. Germline V gene sequence: CDR1 SGHRS, CDR2 YFSETQ. V was trimmed by 4 bases and J by 4 bases, leaving 14 bases between them. The CDR3 is 15 residues long. In DNA, the CDR3 is TGCGCCAGCAGCGTGTATCAGCGAGGCACCGGGGAGCTGTTTTTT. This encodes CASSVYQRGTGELFF. Full variable domain (missing parts from reference TRBV5-1 and TRBJ2-2): KAGVTQTPRYLIKTRGQQVTLSCSPISGHRSVSWYQQTPGQGLQFLFEYFSETQRNKGNFPGRFSGRQFSNSRSEMNVSTLELGDSALYLCASSVYQRGTGELFFGEGSRLTVL.

The chain recombines TRBV7-9 with TRBJ1-2; D not resolved. Looked up from germline, CDR1 is SEHNR and CDR2 is FQNEAQ (reference sequence). There are 14 residues in the CDR3. Trimming left V 5 bases short and J 4 bases short, with 14 bases between. CDR3 sequence: CASSPEGLLYGYTF. The CDR3 coding sequence is TGTGCCAGCAGCCCAGAGGGTCTCCTCTATGGCTACACCTTC.

This chain uses TRBV9 with TRBJ2-1; 11 bases are shared with TRBD2. This CDR3 contains 14 residues. The germline V gene has CDR1 SGDLS and CDR2 YYNGEE. J lost 6 bases, V lost 5 bases, and 4 bases had no gene match. CDR3: CASSTSGSLNEQFF. For the CDR3, the DNA is TGTGCCAGCAGTACTAGCGGGAGTCTCAATGAGCAGTTCTTC.

This clone was counted only a few times. The J gene is TRBJ2-7, the V gene TRBV6-5; 14 positions agree with TRBD2. Germline V lookup: CDR1 MNHEY, CDR2 SVGAGI. Trimming took 6 bases from V and 2 from J; bases not matched to a gene: 3. This CDR3 has 15 amino acids. The CDR3 here is CASSLTSGRAYEQYF. The CDR3 coding sequence is TGTGCCAGCAGCTTGACTAGCGGGAGGGCCTACGAGCAGTACTTC.

The chain has TRBV7-9 and TRBJ1-4; D is unresolved. The germline V and J ends were trimmed by 5 bases and 7 bases, with 8 bases remaining between them. This CDR3 contains 12 residues. CDR1 SEHNR and CDR2 FQNEAQ come from the germline V gene (reference sequence). The CDR3 reads CASSHEPEKLFF. In DNA form, the CDR3 reads TGTGCCAGCAGCCATGAACCTGAAAAACTGTTTTTT.

The V call is TRBV28, the J call TRBJ2-1; maybe TRBD1 (5 bases). CDR3 length: 14 residues. The germline V gene has CDR1 MDHEN and CDR2 SYDVKM. The ends were cut back, 5 bases at V and 8 bases at J, with 16 bases in the middle. CDR3 DNA: TGTGCCAGCAGTCCCATCTCCCTAGGGGATGAGCAGTTCTTC. Amino acids: CASSPISLGDEQFF.

This chain uses TRBV7-7 with TRBJ2-1; D uncertain. The V and J ends lost 5 bases and 3 bases respectively, with 8 bases between them. The germline V gene encodes CDR1 SSHAT and CDR2 FNYEAQ (reference sequence). This CDR3 has 13 amino acids. The CDR3 nucleotides are TGTGCCAGCAGCCCCGGCATCTACAATGAGCAGTTCTTC. This sequence encodes CASSPGIYNEQFF.

The chain carries TRBV7-3 and TRBJ2-3; a possible D gene is TRBD2 (5 bases). CDR1 and CDR2 (germline): SGHTA, FQGTGA. The V end lost 2 bases, the J end lost 0 bases, and 12 bases lay between the germline ends. The CDR3 runs to 16 residues. CDR3 protein: CASSLDYRSSTDTQYF. DNA of the CDR3: TGTGCCAGCAGCTTAGACTACCGCTCAAGCACAGATACGCAGTATTTT.

A remark on this clone: Different DNA sequences within this sample yield the same CDR3. This chain uses TRBV7-9 with TRBJ2-7, with TRBD1 matching over 8 bases. V was clipped by 6 bases and J by 4 bases; unmatched bases: 8. The CDR3 spans 14 residues. Germline V lookup: CDR1 SEHNR, CDR2 FQNEAQ (reference sequence). This CDR3 is CASSRTGSAYEQYF. CDR3 sequence (DNA): TGTGCCAGCAGTAGGACAGGGTCTGCGTACGAGCAGTACTTC.

V gene TRBV4-1 combines with J gene TRBJ1-1; D is perhaps TRBD1 (6 bases). CDR3 length: 16 amino acids. Germline assignment: CDR1 MGHRA and CDR2 YSYEKL. The V and J ends lost 3 bases and 6 bases respectively, with 20 bases between them. The CDR3 is CASSQGAGMERPEAFF. Here the CDR3 DNA reads TGCGCCAGCAGCCAGGGGGCAGGGATGGAACGTCCTGAAGCTTTCTTT.

This rearrangement joins TRBV5-1 to TRBJ2-5; 8 positions agree with TRBD2. The J call may be faulty, since TRBJ2-7 better matches the DNA end. The CDR3 runs to 16 residues. Germline CDR1 reads SGHRS; CDR2 reads YFSETQ. CDR3 residues: CASSSSPGGSSYEQYF. CDR3 sequence (DNA): TGCGCCAGCAGCTCCTCTCCGGGAGGGTCTTCCTACGAGCAGTACTTC.

V is TRBV19 and J is TRBJ1-4; D possibly corresponds to TRBD1 (6 bases). This CDR3 contains 16 residues. Trimming left V 6 bases short and J 3 bases short, with 17 bases between. Germline V gene data show CDR1 as LNHDA and CDR2 as SQIVND (reference sequence). The CDR3 here is CASRTREDSPNEKLFF. CDR3 nucleotides: TGTGCCAGTAGAACCCGGGAGGACAGTCCTAATGAAAAACTGTTTTTT.

The rearrangement links TRBV5-1 to TRBJ1-2; the match to TRBD1 covers 11 bases. The CDR3 length is 17 residues. CDR1 is SGHRS and CDR2 is YFSETQ in the germline V gene. The V gene end was trimmed by 2 bases and the J gene end by 1 base; junction bases not matched to a gene: 7. CDR3 nucleotide sequence: TGCGCCAGCAGCTTTGGGACAGGGGGGACCCTTAACTATGGCTACACCTTC. Amino acid sequence: CASSFGTGGTLNYGYTF. The variable domain in full, with the rest retrieved from reference TRBV5-1 and TRBJ1-2, is KAGVTQTPRYLIKTRGQQVTLSCSPISGHRSVSWYQQTPGQGLQFLFEYFSETQRNKGNFPGRFSGRQFSNSRSEMNVSTLELGDSALYLCASSFGTGGTLNYGYTFGSGTRLTVV.

The CDR3: CASSLGAGVTNEQFF. The CDR3 DNA reads as TGTGCCAGCAGTTTAGGAGCGGGAGTAACCAATGAGCAGTTCTTC. V usage is TRBV27 and J usage is TRBJ2-1; TRBD2 aligns across 8 bases. The length of the CDR3 is 15 residues. The germline gives CDR1 MNHEY, CDR2 SMNVEV (reference sequence). The junction had 6 bases not matched to a gene; V was cut back by 2 bases and J by 6 bases.

V and J are TRBV11-1 and TRBJ2-1; D possibly corresponds to TRBD1 (6 bases). CDR3 length: 15 amino acids. V lost 5 bases to trimming and J lost 2 bases, with 13 bases between them. Per germline, CDR1 SGHAT and CDR2 FQDESV (reference sequence). The CDR3 nucleotides read TGTGCCAGCAGCAGAAGACAGGCGCCCTACAATGAGCAGTTCTTC. This gives the protein CASSRRQAPYNEQFF.

This sequence joins TRBV7-3 and TRBJ2-1; D not certain. Between the trimmed V and J ends, which lost 5 bases and 7 bases, there was a span of 15 bases. The V gene's germline CDR1 is SGHTA and CDR2 FQGTGA. This CDR3 has 14 residues. Here the CDR3 DNA reads TGTGCCAGCAGCCTTATGGGGATGGGGAATGAGCAGTTCTTC. Its protein is CASSLMGMGNEQFF.

Regarding this clone: The same CDR3 arises from other DNA sequences in this sample as well. The CDR3 DNA is TGTGCCTGGAGAATGAACACTGAAGCTTTCTTT. Encoded protein: CAWRMNTEAFF. This rearrangement joins TRBV30 to TRBJ1-1; no clear D gene. This CDR3 region has 11 residues. V gave up 3 bases and J gave up 0 bases, with 2 bases separating them. The germline V gene has CDR1 GTSNPN and CDR2 SVGIG (reference sequence).

The J gene is TRBJ2-7, the V gene TRBV10-3; 9 nucleotides agree with TRBD2. Germline loops: CDR1 ENHRY, CDR2 SYGVKD. The CDR3 consists of 16 residues. The ends lost 0 bases at V and 0 bases at J; junction bases unmatched: 3. The CDR3 region has the DNA TGTGCCATCAGTGAGTCGGTTAGCGGGGGCTCCTACGAGCAGTACTTC. Amino acid sequence: CAISESVSGGSYEQYF.

This chain links TRBV11-3 with TRBJ1-1, with D perhaps matching TRBD1 (6 bases). V was trimmed by 3 bases and J by 8 bases, leaving 13 bases between them. The CDR3 covers 13 residues. Per germline, CDR1 SGHNT and CDR2 YENEEA. The CDR3 DNA sequence: TGTGCCAGCAGCTTGTCGGTAGGGGGGGAAGCTTTCTTT. Translation gives CASSLSVGGEAFF.

The chain carries TRBV7-9 and TRBJ2-1; D might be TRBD1 (5 bases). The V gene lost 5 bases and the J gene lost 9 bases, with 14 bases spanning the gap. Germline CDR1 and CDR2: SEHNR and FQNEAQ (reference sequence). This CDR3 is 13 amino acids long. The CDR3 DNA is TGTGCCAGCAGCCCAGGGTCTAAGGGTGAGCAGTTCTTC. Amino acid sequence: CASSPGSKGEQFF.

Turning to this clone: One end of the junction does not line up with germline, which may come from a read error. Here the CDR3 reads CASSLSRTGGQPQHF. The CDR3 nucleotides are TGTGCCAGCAGCTTATCTAGGACAGGGGGTCAGCCCCAGCATTTT. This chain uses TRBV27 with TRBJ1-5; 10 bases agree with TRBD1. This CDR3 comprises 15 residues. Germline V gene lookup returns CDR1 MNHEY and CDR2 SMNVEV (reference sequence).

This clone was counted between two and nine times. This chain links TRBV19 with TRBJ1-1; D is uncertain. Germline assignment: CDR1 LNHDA and CDR2 SQIVND (reference sequence). The CDR3 loop spans 14 amino acids. V lost 2 bases and J 6 bases, leaving 13 bases between the germline ends. Here the CDR3 DNA reads TGTGCCAGTAGTATACCCCTCCCTGACGCTGAAGCTTTCTTT. Amino acids: CASSIPLPDAEAFF.

The gene calls are TRBV19 and TRBJ2-1, with D possibly TRBD1 on 7 matching bases. Germline CDR1 and CDR2: LNHDA and SQIVND (reference sequence). CDR3 length: 15 residues. With 9 bases removed from V and 7 bases from J, the gap between germline ends came to 22 bases. The CDR3 loop is CASSLGGGRRNEQFF. CDR3 nucleotide sequence: TGTGCCAGCTCGCTCGGAGGGGGCCGGAGGAATGAGCAGTTCTTC.

In this sample, this clone turned up a few times. The gene calls are TRBV29-1 and TRBJ1-1, with D possibly TRBD1 on 5 matching bases. CDR3 length: 15 residues. Trimming stripped 6 bases from V and 3 bases from J, with 20 bases between. Per germline, CDR1 SQVTM and CDR2 ANQGSEA. The CDR3, as DNA: TGCAGCGTCCCTGGGGGACCCCGATGGGACACTGAAGCTTTCTTT. Its protein product is CSVPGGPRWDTEAFF.

This clone was found once. The rearrangement links TRBV19 to TRBJ1-1; maybe TRBD1 (5 bases). Germline V gives CDR1 LNHDA, CDR2 SQIVND (reference sequence). The CDR3 covers 15 residues. V was cut by 7 bases and J by 0 bases, with 15 bases left in between. The chain's CDR3 is CASTTGRTMNTEAFF. DNA of the CDR3: TGTGCCAGTACGACGGGACGGACAATGAACACTGAAGCTTTCTTT.

V usage is TRBV7-6 and J usage is TRBJ2-7, with 8 bases aligning to TRBD2. This CDR3 comprises 17 residues. V dropped 5 bases and J dropped 5; count of bases not matched to a gene: 17. CDR1 is SGHVS, CDR2 FNYEAQ, per germline. The DNA of the CDR3 is TGTGCCAGCAGCCCCGGCCCCCTAAATGCGGGAGGCGACGAGCAGTACTTC. This translates into CASSPGPLNAGGDEQYF.